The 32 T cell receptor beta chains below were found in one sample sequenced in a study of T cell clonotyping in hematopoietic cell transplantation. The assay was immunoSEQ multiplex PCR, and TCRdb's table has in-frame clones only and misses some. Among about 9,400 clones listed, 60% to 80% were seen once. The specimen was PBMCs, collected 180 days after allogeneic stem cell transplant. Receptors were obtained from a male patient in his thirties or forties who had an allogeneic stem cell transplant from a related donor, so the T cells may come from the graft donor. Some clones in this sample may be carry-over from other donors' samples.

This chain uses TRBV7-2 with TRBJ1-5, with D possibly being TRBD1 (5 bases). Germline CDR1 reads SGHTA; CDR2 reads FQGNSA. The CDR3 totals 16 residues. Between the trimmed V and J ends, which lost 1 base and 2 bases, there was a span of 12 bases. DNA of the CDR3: TGTGCCAGCAGCTTAGGCCCGGGGGACGGCAATCAGCCCCAGCATTTT. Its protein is CASSLGPGDGNQPQHF.

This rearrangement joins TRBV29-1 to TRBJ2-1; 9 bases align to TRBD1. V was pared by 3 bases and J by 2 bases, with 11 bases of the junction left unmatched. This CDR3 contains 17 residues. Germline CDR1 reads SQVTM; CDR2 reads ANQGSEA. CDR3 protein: CSVDVPPGTGTYNEQFF. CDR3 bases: TGCAGCGTTGACGTACCACCCGGGACAGGGACCTACAATGAGCAGTTCTTC.

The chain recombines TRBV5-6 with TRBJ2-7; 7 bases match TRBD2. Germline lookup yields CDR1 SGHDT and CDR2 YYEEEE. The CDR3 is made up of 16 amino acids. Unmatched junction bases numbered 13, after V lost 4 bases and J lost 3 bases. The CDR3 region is CASSPWGGPGLYEQYF. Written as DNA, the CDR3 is TGTGCCAGCAGCCCGTGGGGGGGTCCGGGGCTCTACGAGCAGTACTTC.

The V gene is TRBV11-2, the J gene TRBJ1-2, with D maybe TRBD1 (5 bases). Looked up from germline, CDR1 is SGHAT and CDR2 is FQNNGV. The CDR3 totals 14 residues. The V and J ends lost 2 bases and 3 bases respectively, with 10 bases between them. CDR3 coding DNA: TGTGCCAGCAGCTTATGGAGGGACGACTATGGCTACACCTTC. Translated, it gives CASSLWRDDYGYTF.

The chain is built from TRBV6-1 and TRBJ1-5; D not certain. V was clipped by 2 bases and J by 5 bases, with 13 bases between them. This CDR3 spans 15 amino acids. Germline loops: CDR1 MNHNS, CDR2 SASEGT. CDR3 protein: CASSESPSVDQPQHF. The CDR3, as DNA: TGTGCCAGCAGTGAATCCCCCTCCGTCGATCAGCCCCAGCATTTT.

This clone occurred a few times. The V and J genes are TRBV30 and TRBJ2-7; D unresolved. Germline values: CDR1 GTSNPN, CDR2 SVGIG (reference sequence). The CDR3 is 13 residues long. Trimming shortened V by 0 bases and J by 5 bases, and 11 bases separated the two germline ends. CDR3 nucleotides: TGTGCCTGGAGTGTTGGCCCCCCGAACGAGCAGTACTTC. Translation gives CAWSVGPPNEQYF.

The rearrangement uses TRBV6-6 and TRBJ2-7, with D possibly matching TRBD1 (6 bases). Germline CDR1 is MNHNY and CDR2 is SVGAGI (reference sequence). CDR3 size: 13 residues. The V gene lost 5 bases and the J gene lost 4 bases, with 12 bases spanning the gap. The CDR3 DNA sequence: TGTGCCAGCAGTGGGGTGGGGGCTTACGAGCAGTACTTC. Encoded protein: CASSGVGAYEQYF.

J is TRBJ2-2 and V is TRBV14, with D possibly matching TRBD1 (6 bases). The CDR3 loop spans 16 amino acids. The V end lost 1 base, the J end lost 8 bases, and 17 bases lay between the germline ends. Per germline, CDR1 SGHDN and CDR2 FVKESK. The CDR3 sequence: CASSQALGAITGELFF. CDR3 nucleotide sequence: TGTGCCAGCAGCCAAGCTCTGGGGGCAATAACTGGGGAGCTGTTTTTT.

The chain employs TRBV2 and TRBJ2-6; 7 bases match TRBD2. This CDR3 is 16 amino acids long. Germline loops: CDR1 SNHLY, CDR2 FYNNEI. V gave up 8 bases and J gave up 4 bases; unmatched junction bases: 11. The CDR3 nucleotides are TGTGCCAGCTCTGAATGGGGGGGTCAGGGGGCCAACGTCCTGACTTTC. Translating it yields CASSEWGGQGANVLTF.

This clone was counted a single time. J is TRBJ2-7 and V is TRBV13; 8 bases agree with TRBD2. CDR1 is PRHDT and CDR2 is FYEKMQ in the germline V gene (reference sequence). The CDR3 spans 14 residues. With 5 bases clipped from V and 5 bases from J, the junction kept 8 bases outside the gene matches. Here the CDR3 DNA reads TGTGCCAGCAGCCCGCTAGCGGGCCGGAACGAGCAGTACTTC. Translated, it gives CASSPLAGRNEQYF.

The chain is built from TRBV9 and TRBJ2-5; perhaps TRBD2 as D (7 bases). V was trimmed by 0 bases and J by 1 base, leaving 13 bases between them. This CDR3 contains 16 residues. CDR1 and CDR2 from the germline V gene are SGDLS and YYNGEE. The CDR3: CASSVAPRGAQETQYF. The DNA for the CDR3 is TGTGCCAGCAGCGTAGCCCCACGGGGGGCCCAAGAGACCCAGTACTTC.

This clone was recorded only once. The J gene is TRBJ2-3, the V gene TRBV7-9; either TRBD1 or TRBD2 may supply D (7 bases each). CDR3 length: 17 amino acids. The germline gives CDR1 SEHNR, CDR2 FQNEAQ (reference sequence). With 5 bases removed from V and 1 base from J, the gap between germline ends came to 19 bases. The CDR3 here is CASSPRQGGHGTDTQYF. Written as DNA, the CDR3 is TGTGCCAGCAGCCCCCGTCAGGGGGGGCACGGCACAGATACGCAGTATTTT.

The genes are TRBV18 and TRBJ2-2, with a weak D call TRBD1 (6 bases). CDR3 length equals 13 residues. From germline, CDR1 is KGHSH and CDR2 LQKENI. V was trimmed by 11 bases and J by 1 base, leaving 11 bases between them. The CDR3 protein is CAGGQQNTGELFF. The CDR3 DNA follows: TGTGCCGGGGGACAACAGAACACCGGGGAGCTGTTTTTT. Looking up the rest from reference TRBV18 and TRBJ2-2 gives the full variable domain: NAGVMQNPRHLVRRRGQEARLRCSPMKGHSHVYWYRQLPEEGLKFMVYLQKENIIDESGMPKERFSAEFPKEGPSILRIQQVVRGDSAAYFCAGGQQNTGELFFGEGSRLTVL.

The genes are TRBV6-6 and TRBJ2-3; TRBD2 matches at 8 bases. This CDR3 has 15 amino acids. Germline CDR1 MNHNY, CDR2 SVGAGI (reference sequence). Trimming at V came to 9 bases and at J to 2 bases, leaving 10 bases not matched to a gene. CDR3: CASQPSGRSTDTQYF. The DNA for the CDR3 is TGTGCCAGTCAACCTAGCGGGCGATCCACAGATACGCAGTATTTT.

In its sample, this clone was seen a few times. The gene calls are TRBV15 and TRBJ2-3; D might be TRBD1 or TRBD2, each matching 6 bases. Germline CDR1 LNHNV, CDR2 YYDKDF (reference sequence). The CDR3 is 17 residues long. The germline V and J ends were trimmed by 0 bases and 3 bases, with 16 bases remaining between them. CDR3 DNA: TGTGCCACCAGCAGAGACCGAATAGGGGGGCGGACAGATACGCAGTATTTT. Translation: CATSRDRIGGRTDTQYF. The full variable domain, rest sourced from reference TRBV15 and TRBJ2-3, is DAMVIQNPRYQVTQFGKPVTLSCSQTLNHNVMYWYQQKSSQAPKLLFHYYDKDFNNEADTPDNFQSRRPNTSFCFLDIRSPGLGDTAMYLCATSRDRIGGRTDTQYFGPGTRLTVL.

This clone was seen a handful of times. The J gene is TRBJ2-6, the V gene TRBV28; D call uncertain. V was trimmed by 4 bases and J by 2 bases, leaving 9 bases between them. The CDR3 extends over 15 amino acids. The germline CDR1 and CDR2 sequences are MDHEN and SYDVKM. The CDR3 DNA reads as TGTGCCAGCAGTTCCCTATGGGCTGGGGCCAACGTCCTGACTTTC. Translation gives CASSSLWAGANVLTF.

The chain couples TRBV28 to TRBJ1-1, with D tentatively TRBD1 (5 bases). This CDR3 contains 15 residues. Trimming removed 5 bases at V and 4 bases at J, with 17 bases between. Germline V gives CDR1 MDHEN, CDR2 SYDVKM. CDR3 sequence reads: CASSPTLDTGTEAFF. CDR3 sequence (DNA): TGTGCCAGCAGTCCAACCTTGGACACCGGCACTGAAGCTTTCTTT.

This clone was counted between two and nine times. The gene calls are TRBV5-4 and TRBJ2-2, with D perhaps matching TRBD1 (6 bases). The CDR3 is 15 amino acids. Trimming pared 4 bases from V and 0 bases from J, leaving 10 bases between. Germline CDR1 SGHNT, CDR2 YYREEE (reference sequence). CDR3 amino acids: CASSGAGANTGELFF. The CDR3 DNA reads TGTGCCAGCAGCGGGGCAGGGGCGAACACCGGGGAGCTGTTTTTT.

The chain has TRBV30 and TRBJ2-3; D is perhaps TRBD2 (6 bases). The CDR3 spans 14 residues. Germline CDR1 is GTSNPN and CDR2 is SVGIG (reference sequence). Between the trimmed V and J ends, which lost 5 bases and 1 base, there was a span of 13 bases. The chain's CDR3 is CAWRREQGTDTQYF. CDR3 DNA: TGTGCCTGGCGGAGGGAGCAGGGCACAGATACGCAGTATTTT.

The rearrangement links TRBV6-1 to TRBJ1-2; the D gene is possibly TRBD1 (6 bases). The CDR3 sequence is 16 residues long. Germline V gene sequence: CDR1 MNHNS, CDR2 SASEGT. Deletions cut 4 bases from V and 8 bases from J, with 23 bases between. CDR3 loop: CASSGLRRGHVRGYTF. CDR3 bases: TGTGCCAGCAGTGGGCTTCGGAGGGGACATGTGCGCGGCTACACCTTC.

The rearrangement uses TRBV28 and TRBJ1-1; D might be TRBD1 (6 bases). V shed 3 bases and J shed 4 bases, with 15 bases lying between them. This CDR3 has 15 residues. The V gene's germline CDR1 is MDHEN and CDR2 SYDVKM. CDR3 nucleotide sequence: TGTGCCAGCAGTTTTTCGGACAGCTGGGGCACTGAAGCTTTCTTT. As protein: CASSFSDSWGTEAFF.

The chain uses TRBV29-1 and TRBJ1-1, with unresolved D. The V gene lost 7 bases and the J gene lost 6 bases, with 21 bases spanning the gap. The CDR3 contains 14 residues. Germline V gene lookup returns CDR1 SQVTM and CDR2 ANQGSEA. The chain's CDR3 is CSAKKYAGGSEAFF. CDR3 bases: TGCAGCGCTAAAAAGTACGCGGGCGGCTCTGAAGCTTTCTTT.

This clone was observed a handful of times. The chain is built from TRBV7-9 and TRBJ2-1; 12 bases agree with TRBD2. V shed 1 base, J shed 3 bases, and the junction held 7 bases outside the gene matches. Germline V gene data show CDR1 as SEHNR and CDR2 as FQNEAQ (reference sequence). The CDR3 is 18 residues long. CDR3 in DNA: TGTGCCAGCAGCTTAGAACTAGCGGGGGGCCTCATCTACAATGAGCAGTTCTTC. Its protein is CASSLELAGGLIYNEQFF.

DNA of the CDR3: TGTGCCAGTAGTTCGGGGGGCACCTACGAGCAGTACTTC. Protein sequence: CASSSGGTYEQYF. The chain has TRBV19 and TRBJ2-7; D possibly corresponds to TRBD2 (7 bases). Germline V gene data show CDR1 as LNHDA and CDR2 as SQIVND (reference sequence). CDR3 length: 13 amino acids. V lost 5 bases to trimming and J lost 2 bases, with 10 bases between them.

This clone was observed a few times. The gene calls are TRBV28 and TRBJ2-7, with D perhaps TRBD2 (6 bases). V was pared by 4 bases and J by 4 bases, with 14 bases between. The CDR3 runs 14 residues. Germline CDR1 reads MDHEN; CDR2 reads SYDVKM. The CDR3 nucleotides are TGTGCCAGCAGTTCGGGACTGGCTTTATACGAGCAGTACTTC. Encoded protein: CASSSGLALYEQYF.

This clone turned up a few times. CDR3 in amino acids: CASSYSPGQGTDTQYF. CDR3 nucleotide sequence: TGTGCCAGCAGTTACTCCCCGGGACAGGGGACAGATACGCAGTATTTT. The V and J genes are TRBV6-5 and TRBJ2-3, with 10 nucleotides matching TRBD1. There are 16 residues in the CDR3. Germline assignment: CDR1 MNHEY and CDR2 SVGAGI. V shed 0 bases and J 3 bases; nucleotides not matched to a gene: 3.

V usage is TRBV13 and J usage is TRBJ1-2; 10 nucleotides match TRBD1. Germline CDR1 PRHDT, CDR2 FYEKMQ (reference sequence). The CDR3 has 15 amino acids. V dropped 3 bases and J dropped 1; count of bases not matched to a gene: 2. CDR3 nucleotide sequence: TGTGCCAGCAGCTTGGGACAGGGGATTAACTATGGCTACACCTTC. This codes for CASSLGQGINYGYTF.

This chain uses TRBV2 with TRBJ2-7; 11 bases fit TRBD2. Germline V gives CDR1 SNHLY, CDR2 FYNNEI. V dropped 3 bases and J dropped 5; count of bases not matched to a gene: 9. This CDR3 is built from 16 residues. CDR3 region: CASSEWLAGGSNEQYF. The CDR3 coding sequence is TGTGCCAGCAGTGAGTGGCTAGCGGGAGGTTCTAACGAGCAGTACTTC.

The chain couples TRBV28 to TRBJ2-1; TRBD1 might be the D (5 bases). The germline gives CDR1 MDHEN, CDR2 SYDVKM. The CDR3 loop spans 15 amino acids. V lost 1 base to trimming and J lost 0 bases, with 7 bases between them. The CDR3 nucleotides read TGTGCCAGCAGTTTATTGGGGCTCTCCTACAATGAGCAGTTCTTC. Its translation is CASSLLGLSYNEQFF.

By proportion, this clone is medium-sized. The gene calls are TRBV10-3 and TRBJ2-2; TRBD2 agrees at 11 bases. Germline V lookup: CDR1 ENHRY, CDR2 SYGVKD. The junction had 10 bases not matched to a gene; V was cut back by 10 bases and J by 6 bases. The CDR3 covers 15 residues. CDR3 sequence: CATQSSGGASGELFF. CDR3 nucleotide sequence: TGTGCCACGCAAAGTAGCGGGGGGGCCTCCGGGGAGCTGTTTTTT.

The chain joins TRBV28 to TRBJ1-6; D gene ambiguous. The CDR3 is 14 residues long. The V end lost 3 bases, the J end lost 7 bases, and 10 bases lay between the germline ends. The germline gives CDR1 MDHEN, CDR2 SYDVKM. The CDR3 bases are TGTGCCAGCAGTTTCAGAGACGGAAATTCACCCCTCCACTTT. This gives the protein CASSFRDGNSPLHF.

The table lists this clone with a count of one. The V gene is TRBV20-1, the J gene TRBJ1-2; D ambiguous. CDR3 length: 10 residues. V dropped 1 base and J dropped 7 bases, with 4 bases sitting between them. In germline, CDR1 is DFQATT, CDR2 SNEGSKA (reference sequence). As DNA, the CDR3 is TGCAGTGCTAGAGGGGTTGGCTACACCTTC. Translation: CSARGVGYTF.